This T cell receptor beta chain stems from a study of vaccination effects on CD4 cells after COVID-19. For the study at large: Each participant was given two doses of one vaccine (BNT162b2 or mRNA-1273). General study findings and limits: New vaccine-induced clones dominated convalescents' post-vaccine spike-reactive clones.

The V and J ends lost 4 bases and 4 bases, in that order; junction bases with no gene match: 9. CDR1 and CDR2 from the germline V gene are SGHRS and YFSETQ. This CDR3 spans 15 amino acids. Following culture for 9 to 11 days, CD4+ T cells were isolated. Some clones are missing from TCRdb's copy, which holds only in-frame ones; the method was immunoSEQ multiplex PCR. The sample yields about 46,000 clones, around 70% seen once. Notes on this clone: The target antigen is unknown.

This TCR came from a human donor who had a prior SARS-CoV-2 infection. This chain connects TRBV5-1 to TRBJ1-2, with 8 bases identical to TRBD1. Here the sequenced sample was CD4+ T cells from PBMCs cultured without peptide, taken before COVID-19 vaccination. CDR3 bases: TGCGCCAGCAGCGCCACCCCGGGACAGGCCTATGGCTACACCTTC. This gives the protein CASSATPGQAYGYTF.